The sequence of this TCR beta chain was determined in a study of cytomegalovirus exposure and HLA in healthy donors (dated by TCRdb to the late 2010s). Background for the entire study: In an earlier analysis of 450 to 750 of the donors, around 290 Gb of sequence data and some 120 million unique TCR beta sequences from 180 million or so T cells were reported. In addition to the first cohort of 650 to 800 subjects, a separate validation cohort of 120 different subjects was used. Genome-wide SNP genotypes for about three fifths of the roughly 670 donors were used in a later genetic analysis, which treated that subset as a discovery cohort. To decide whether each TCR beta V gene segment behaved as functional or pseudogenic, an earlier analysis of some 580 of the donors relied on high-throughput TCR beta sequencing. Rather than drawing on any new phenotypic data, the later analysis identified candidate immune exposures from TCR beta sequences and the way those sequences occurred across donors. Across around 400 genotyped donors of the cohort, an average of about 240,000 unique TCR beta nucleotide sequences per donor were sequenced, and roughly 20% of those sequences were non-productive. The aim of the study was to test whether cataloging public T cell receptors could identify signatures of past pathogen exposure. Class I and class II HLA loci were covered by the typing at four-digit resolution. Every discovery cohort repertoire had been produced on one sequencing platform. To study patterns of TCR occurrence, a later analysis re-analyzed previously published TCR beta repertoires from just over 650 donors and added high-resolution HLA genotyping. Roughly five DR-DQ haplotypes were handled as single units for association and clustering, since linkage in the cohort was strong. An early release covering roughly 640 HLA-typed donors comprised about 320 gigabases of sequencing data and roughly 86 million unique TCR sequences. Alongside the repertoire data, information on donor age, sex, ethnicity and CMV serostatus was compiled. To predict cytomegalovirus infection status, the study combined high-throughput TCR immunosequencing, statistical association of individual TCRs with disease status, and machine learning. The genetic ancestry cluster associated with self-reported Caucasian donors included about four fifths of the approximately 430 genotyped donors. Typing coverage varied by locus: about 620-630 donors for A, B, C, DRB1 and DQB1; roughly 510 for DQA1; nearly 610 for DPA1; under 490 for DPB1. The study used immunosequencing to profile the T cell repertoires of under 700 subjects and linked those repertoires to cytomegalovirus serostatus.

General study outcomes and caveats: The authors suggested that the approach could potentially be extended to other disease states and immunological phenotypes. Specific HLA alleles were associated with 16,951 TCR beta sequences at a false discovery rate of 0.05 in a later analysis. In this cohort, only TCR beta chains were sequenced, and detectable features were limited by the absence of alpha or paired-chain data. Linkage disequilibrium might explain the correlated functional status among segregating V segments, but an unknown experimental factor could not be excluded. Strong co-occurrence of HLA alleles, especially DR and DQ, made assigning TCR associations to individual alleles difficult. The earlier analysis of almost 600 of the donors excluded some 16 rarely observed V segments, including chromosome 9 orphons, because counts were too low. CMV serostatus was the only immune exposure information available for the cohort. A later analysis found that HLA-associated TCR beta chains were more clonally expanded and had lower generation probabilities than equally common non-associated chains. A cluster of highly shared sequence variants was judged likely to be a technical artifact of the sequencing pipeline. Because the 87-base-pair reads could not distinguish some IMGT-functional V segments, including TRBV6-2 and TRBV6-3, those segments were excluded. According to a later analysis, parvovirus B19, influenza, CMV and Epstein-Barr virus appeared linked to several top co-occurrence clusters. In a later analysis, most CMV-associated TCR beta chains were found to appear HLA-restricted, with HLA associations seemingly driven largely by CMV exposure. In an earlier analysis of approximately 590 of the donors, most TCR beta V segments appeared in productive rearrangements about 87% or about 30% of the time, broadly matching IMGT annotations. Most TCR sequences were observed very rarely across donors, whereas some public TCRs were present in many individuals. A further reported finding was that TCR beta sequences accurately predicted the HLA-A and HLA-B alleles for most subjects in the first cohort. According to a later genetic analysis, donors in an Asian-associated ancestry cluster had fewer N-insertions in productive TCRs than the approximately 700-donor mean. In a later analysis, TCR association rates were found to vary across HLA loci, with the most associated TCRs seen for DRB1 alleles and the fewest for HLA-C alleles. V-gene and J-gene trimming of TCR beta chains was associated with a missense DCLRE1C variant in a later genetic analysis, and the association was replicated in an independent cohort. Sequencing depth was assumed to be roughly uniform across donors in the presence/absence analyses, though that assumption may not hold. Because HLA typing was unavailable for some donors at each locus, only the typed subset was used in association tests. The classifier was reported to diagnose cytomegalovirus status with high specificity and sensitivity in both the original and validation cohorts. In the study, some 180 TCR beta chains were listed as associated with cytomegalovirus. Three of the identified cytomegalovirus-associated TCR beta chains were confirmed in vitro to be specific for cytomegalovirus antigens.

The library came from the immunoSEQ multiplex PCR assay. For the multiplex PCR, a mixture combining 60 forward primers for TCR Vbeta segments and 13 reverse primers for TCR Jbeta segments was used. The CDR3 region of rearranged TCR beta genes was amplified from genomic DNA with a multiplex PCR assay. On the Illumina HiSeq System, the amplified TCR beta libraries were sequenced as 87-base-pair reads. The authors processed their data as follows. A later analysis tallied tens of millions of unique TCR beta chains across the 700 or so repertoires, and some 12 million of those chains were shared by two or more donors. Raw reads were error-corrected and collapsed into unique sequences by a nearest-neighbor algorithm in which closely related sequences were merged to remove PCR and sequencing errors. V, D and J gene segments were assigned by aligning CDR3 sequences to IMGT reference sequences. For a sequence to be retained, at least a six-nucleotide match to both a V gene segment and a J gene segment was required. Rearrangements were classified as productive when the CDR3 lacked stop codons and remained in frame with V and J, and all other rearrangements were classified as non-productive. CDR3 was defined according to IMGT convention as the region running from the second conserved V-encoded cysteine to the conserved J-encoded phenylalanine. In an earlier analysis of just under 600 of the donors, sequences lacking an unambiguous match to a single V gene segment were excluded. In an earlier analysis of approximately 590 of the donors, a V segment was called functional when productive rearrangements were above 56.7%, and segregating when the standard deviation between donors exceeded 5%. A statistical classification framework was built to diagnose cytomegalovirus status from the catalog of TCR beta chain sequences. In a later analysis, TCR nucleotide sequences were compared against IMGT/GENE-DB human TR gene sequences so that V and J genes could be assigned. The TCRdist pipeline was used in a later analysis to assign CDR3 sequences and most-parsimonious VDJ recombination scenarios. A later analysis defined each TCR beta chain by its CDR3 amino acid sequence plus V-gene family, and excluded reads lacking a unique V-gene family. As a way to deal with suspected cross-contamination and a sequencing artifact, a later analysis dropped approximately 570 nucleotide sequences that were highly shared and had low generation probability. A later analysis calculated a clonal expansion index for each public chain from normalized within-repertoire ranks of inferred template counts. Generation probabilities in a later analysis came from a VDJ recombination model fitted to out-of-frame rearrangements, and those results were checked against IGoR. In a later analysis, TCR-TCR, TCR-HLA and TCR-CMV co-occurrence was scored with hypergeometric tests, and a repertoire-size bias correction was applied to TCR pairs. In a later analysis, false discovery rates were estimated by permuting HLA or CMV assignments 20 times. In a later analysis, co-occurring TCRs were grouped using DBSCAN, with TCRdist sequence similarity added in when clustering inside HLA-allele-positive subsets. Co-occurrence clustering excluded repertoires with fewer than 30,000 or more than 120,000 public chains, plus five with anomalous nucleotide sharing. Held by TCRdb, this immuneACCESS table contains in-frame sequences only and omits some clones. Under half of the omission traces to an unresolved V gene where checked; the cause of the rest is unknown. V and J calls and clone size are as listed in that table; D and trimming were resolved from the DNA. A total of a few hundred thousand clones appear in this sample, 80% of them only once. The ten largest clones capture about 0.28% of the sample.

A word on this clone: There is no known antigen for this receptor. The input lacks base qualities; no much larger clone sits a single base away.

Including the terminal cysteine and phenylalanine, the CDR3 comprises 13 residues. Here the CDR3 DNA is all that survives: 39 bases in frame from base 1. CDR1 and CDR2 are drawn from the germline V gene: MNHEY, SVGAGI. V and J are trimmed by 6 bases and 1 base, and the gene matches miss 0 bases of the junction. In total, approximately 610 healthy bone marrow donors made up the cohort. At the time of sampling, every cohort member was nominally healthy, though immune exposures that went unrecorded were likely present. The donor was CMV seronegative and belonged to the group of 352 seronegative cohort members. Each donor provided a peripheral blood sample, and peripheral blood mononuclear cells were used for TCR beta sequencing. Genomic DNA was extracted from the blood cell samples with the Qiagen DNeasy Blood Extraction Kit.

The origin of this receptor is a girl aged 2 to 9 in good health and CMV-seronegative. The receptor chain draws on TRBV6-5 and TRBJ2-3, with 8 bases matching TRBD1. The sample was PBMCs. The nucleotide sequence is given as TGTGCCAGCAGGACAGGGGGCACAGATACGCAGTATTTT. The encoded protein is CASRTGGTDTQYF.